A single T cell receptor beta chain is shown here with its context. This sample was taken from a study of blood T cell repertoires in COVID-19. Overall study: Acute and convalescent COVID-19 specimens originated in the United States, Italy and Spain.

Germline V gives CDR1 MNHEY, CDR2 SVGEGT. The CDR3 is 16 residues long. The V segment lost 4 bases and the J segment 6 bases; nucleotides outside the gene matches: 8. Using immunoSEQ multiplex PCR, the repertoire was profiled, and TCRdb retains in-frame clones only, with some absent. The data hold fewer than 300,000 clones, with about four fifths observed a single time. The chain has TRBV6-2 or TRBV6-3 and TRBJ2-2; 10 nucleotides agree with TRBD2. The sample consisted of peripheral blood. This sequence originates from a woman aged 50 to 65 who had recovered from COVID-19. The CDR3 loop is CASSFRGTSGAGELFF. CDR3 nucleotide sequence: TGTGCCAGCAGTTTCCGCGGAACTAGCGGGGCCGGGGAGCTGTTTTTT.